This T cell receptor beta chain came from a study of blood T cell repertoires in COVID-19. Across the whole study: Specimens from acute and convalescent COVID-19 originated in the United States, Italy and Spain. Sources were T cells, B-cell-depleted T cells, or PBMCs; the material itself was cDNA or gDNA.

V shed 6 bases and J shed 8 bases, with 13 bases lying between them. This CDR3 is built from 12 residues. CDR1 and CDR2 (germline): MNHNY, SVGAGI (reference sequence). In the original processing: Amplified reference gene primers provided the basis for estimating nucleated cell counts. Measured with immunoSEQ multiplex PCR; TCRdb has only the in-frame clones, and not every one. The D gene and trimming were derived from the DNA, and the V and J assignments and clone size from that table. This sample has about 59,000 clones, with around nine tenths found just once. The sequenced sample was peripheral blood. The rearrangement joins TRBV6-6 to TRBJ1-2, with TRBD1 as a possible D gene (5 bases). The origin of this receptor is a man older than 75 with acute or convalescent COVID-19. CDR3 in DNA: TGTGCCAGCAGCCCCCCCGGGGGGGGCTACACCTTC. The encoded protein is CASSPPGGGYTF.